This entry lists 28 T cell receptor beta chains sequenced from one sample in a study of cytomegalovirus exposure and HLA in healthy donors. The PCR used 60 Vbeta and 13 Jbeta primers. Method: immunoSEQ multiplex PCR; TCRdb's copy keeps in-frame clones and lacks some. This table has 210,000 or so clones, around four fifths appearing once. Sequencing input: PBMCs. The source of these receptors is a woman between 45 and 60 years old in good health and CMV-seropositive.

This clone was counted a single time. The rearrangement links TRBV6-5 to TRBJ2-1; TRBD1 agrees at 8 bases. Germline assignment: CDR1 MNHEY and CDR2 SVGAGI. V lost 0 bases and J lost 4; bases outside the gene matches: 2. The CDR3 loop spans 15 amino acids. The CDR3 DNA is TGTGCCAGCAGTTACTCCCGACAGGGGTACAATGAGCAGTTCTTC. The encoded protein is CASSYSRQGYNEQFF.

V is TRBV6-6 and J is TRBJ2-7, with 13 bases fitting TRBD2. The CDR3 contains 13 residues. Germline lookup yields CDR1 MNHNY and CDR2 SVGAGI (reference sequence). V shed 6 bases and J 9 bases; nucleotides not matched to a gene: 5. CDR3 region: CASSSLAGGSQYF. In DNA, the CDR3 is TGTGCCAGCAGCTCACTAGCGGGGGGGTCGCAGTACTTC.

The chain links TRBV5-1 to TRBJ2-2; possible D gene TRBD2, 6 bases. Germline CDR1 reads SGHRS; CDR2 reads YFSETQ. V was clipped by 1 base and J by 7 bases, with 14 bases between them. CDR3 length: 15 amino acids. The CDR3 nucleotides are TGCGCCAGCAGCTTGCACGCGGGGTTCGGCGGGGAGCTGTTTTTT. It is translated as CASSLHAGFGGELFF.

The V and J genes are TRBV6-1 and TRBJ1-6; possibly TRBD1 for D (5 bases). V was trimmed by 6 bases and J by 1 base, leaving 10 bases between them. CDR3 size: 15 residues. Germline CDR1 and CDR2: MNHNS and SASEGT. This CDR3 reads CASRQDGSYNSPLHF. CDR3 sequence (DNA): TGTGCCAGCAGACAGGACGGGTCCTATAATTCACCCCTCCACTTT.

The chain is built from TRBV5-1 and TRBJ2-5, with a weak D call TRBD2 (5 bases). The CDR3 runs 16 residues. Germline V gene sequence: CDR1 SGHRS, CDR2 YFSETQ. Deletions cut 9 bases from V and 2 bases from J, with 23 bases between. The CDR3: CATRPTVGVPQETQYF. In DNA form, the CDR3 reads TGCGCCACCAGACCCACGGTCGGGGTACCGCAAGAGACCCAGTACTTC.

V gene TRBV5-6 combines with J gene TRBJ2-7, with TRBD1 as a possible D gene (5 bases). V was clipped by 4 bases and J by 7 bases, with 27 bases between them. CDR1 and CDR2 (germline): SGHDT, YYEEEE. The CDR3 is 17 amino acids. Here the CDR3 reads CASSKTTDTALKREQYF. The CDR3 nucleotides are TGTGCCAGCAGCAAAACAACGGACACGGCCTTGAAGAGGGAGCAGTACTTC.

The V gene is TRBV4-2, the J gene TRBJ1-5; no clear D gene. The ends were cut back, 2 bases at V and 2 bases at J, with 10 bases in the middle. This CDR3 is 15 amino acids long. CDR1 is LGHNA, CDR2 YNFKEQ, per germline. The CDR3 DNA reads TGTGCCAGCAGCCAATACGCCCGGGGCAATCAGCCCCAGCATTTT. Translating it yields CASSQYARGNQPQHF.

Remarks on this clone: The same CDR3 is also encoded by other DNA sequences in this sample. J is TRBJ2-7 and V is TRBV4-1, with 9 bases identical to TRBD1. V shed 3 bases and J 4 bases; nucleotides not matched to a gene: 13. The CDR3 loop spans 17 amino acids. Germline V gives CDR1 MGHRA, CDR2 YSYEKL. CDR3 in DNA: TGCGCCAGCAGCCAGGAGGGTGCGGGACAGGGTAGGTACGAGCAGTACTTC. Translated: CASSQEGAGQGRYEQYF.

The CDR3 DNA sequence: TGTGCCACCAGCCCCAACAAACAGGGGTATTACGAGCAGTACTTC. Protein product: CATSPNKQGYYEQYF. The chain recombines TRBV15 with TRBJ2-7; 7 nucleotides line up with TRBD1. Germline CDR1 reads LNHNV; CDR2 reads YYDKDF (reference sequence). V shed 5 bases, J shed 4 bases, and the junction held 11 bases outside the gene matches. The CDR3 sequence is 15 residues long.

The rearrangement uses TRBV30 and TRBJ1-2; a possible D gene is TRBD1 (5 bases). Germline CDR1 reads GTSNPN; CDR2 reads SVGIG (reference sequence). V was cut by 1 base and J by 8 bases, with 11 bases left in between. The CDR3 totals 12 residues. CDR3 DNA: TGTGCCTGGAGTGAAGGGGTTAGGGGCTACACCTTC. Translation: CAWSEGVRGYTF.

The gene calls are TRBV20-1 and TRBJ2-3, with D maybe TRBD2 (5 bases). This CDR3 spans 11 amino acids. V was shortened by 7 bases and J by 5 bases, with 10 bases between the two germline ends. The germline CDR1 and CDR2 sequences are DFQATT and SNEGSKA (reference sequence). For the CDR3, the DNA is TGCAGTGTGATGAGGGAAGATACGCAGTATTTT. Its translation: CSVMREDTQYF.

The chain uses TRBV14 and TRBJ1-6; D not resolved. In germline, CDR1 is SGHDN, CDR2 FVKESK. Trimming left V 1 base short and J 4 bases short, with 8 bases between. The CDR3 has 15 amino acids. The CDR3 DNA follows: TGTGCCAGCAGCCAAGCGTGGCAGTATAATTCACCCCTCCACTTT. Its translation is CASSQAWQYNSPLHF.

This chain links TRBV5-4 with TRBJ1-4; D possibly corresponds to TRBD1 (6 bases). CDR1 and CDR2 (germline): SGHNT, YYREEE (reference sequence). Between the trimmed V and J ends, which lost 0 bases and 5 bases, there was a span of 11 bases. The CDR3 runs 15 residues. The CDR3 DNA is TGTGCCAGCAGCTTGGTGGGGGCGCAGAATGAAAAACTGTTTTTT. Protein: CASSLVGAQNEKLFF.

This clone was counted once. The same CDR3 can be traced to other DNA sequences in this sample. The V gene is TRBV19, the J gene TRBJ1-5; 8 positions agree with TRBD1. V was pared by 3 bases and J by 3 bases, with 4 bases of the junction left unmatched. The germline V gene encodes CDR1 LNHDA and CDR2 SQIVND (reference sequence). CDR3 length equals 15 residues. In nucleotides, the CDR3 is TGTGCCAGTAGTATGAGGCAGGGGGCCAATCAGCCCCAGCATTTT. It codes for CASSMRQGANQPQHF. The full variable domain, in which reference TRBV19 and TRBJ1-5 provide the parts outside the CDR3, is DGGITQSPKYLFRKEGQNVTLSCEQNLNHDAMYWYRQDPGQGLRLIYYSQIVNDFQKGDIAEGYSVSREKKESFPLTVTSAQKNPTAFYLCASSMRQGANQPQHFGDGTRLSIL.

The chain is built from TRBV27 and TRBJ1-6; possibly TRBD1 for D (6 bases). Germline lookup yields CDR1 MNHEY and CDR2 SMNVEV (reference sequence). With 8 bases removed from V and 7 bases from J, the gap between germline ends came to 18 bases. The CDR3 covers 15 residues. CDR3 sequence reads: CASAPGGLVNSPLHF. The CDR3 region has the DNA TGTGCCAGCGCCCCCGGGGGGCTAGTAAATTCACCCCTCCACTTT.

V and J are TRBV6-1 and TRBJ2-3, with 15 bases matching TRBD2. V lost 6 bases and J lost 5; bases outside the gene matches: 3. This CDR3 contains 15 residues. Germline CDR1 is MNHNS and CDR2 is SASEGT. CDR3 protein: CASSGLAGGGDTQYF. CDR3 nucleotide sequence: TGTGCCAGCAGCGGACTAGCGGGGGGGGGAGATACGCAGTATTTT.

This clone is a singleton in its sample. CDR3 sequence: CASSLVGPREPQHF. DNA for the CDR3: TGTGCCAGCAGTTTAGTGGGGCCGCGTGAGCCCCAGCATTTT. This chain connects TRBV28 to TRBJ1-5, with D perhaps matching TRBD1 (5 bases). In germline, CDR1 is MDHEN, CDR2 SYDVKM. The CDR3 covers 14 residues. Trimming took off 2 bases at V and 8 bases at J, with 13 bases between the two ends. The variable domain in full, with the rest retrieved from reference TRBV28 and TRBJ1-5, is DVKVTQSSRYLVKRTGEKVFLECVQDMDHENMFWYRQDPGLGLRLIYFSYDVKMKEKGDIPEGYSVSREKKERFSLILESASTNQTSMYLCASSLVGPREPQHFGDGTRLSIL.

The chain joins TRBV19 to TRBJ1-5; the D gene is possibly TRBD1 (6 bases). Germline V gene sequence: CDR1 LNHDA, CDR2 SQIVND (reference sequence). The length of the CDR3 is 16 residues. V was shortened by 5 bases and J by 1 base, with 15 bases between the two germline ends. The DNA of the CDR3 is TGTGCCAGTAGTGCACAGGGACCTGGGAGCAATCAGCCCCAGCATTTT. Translated, it gives CASSAQGPGSNQPQHF.

This clone was counted a single time. V is TRBV15 and J is TRBJ2-5, with 8 bases fitting TRBD1. This CDR3 contains 15 residues. Germline CDR1 and CDR2: LNHNV and YYDKDF (reference sequence). V trimming: 1 base; J trimming: 5 bases; junction bases outside the gene matches: 6. CDR3: CATSRVDRGPETQYF. CDR3 DNA: TGTGCCACCAGCAGAGTTGACAGGGGTCCGGAGACCCAGTACTTC.

The chain carries TRBV25-1 and TRBJ2-7; 7 nucleotides agree with TRBD1. Germline V gene data show CDR1 as MGHDK and CDR2 as SYGVNS. This CDR3 contains 15 residues. With V trimmed by 6 bases and J by 2 bases, 10 bases remained unmatched. The CDR3 sequence: CASRGTGTATYEQYF. Written as DNA, the CDR3 is TGTGCCAGCAGGGGGACCGGGACAGCCACCTACGAGCAGTACTTC.

This chain links TRBV27 with TRBJ2-3; TRBD1 might be the D (6 bases). Deletions cut 3 bases from V and 2 bases from J, with 9 bases between. Per the germline V gene, CDR1 is MNHEY and CDR2 is SMNVEV (reference sequence). The CDR3 has 14 residues. DNA of the CDR3: TGTGCCAGCAGTTTGAGGGGGTCCACAGATACGCAGTATTTT. It codes for CASSLRGSTDTQYF.

Only one count was recorded for this clone. V gene TRBV7-6 combines with J gene TRBJ2-7; TRBD1 agrees at 8 bases. Per the germline V gene, CDR1 is SGHVS and CDR2 is FNYEAQ. The CDR3 contains 15 residues. The J segment lost 7 bases and the V segment lost 5 bases, leaving 13 bases of the junction unmatched. As DNA, the CDR3 is TGTGCCAGCAGCCCGCGGACAGGGCGGTCCGGGGAGCAGTACTTC. It specifies CASSPRTGRSGEQYF.

The chain has TRBV4-3 and TRBJ2-3; TRBD2 might be the D (5 bases). CDR1 and CDR2 (germline): LGHNA, YSLEER. V lost 4 bases and J 1 base, leaving 12 bases between the germline ends. The CDR3 sequence is 15 residues long. In DNA, the CDR3 is TGCGCCAGCAGCCCAACTAGACTTGGCACAGATACGCAGTATTTT. As protein: CASSPTRLGTDTQYF.

In DNA form, the CDR3 reads TGTGCCAGTTGGGCGGGGGTCGAGCAGTTCTTC. It is translated as CASWAGVEQFF. The chain recombines TRBV19 with TRBJ2-1; 7 nucleotides match TRBD2. Unmatched junction bases numbered 5, after V lost 8 bases and J lost 10 bases. From germline, CDR1 is LNHDA and CDR2 SQIVND (reference sequence). This CDR3 has 11 amino acids.

The chain recombines TRBV6-5 with TRBJ2-1; 7 nucleotides align to TRBD1. The length of the CDR3 is 14 residues. Germline lookup yields CDR1 MNHEY and CDR2 SVGAGI. V lost 6 bases and J lost 4; bases outside the gene matches: 6. CDR3 sequence reads: CASREDRLYNEQFF. The CDR3 nucleotides read TGTGCCAGCAGGGAGGACAGGCTTTACAATGAGCAGTTCTTC.

This clone was found a few times. The chain has TRBV18 and TRBJ1-4; 7 nucleotides line up with TRBD1. CDR3 size: 16 residues. The J segment lost 5 bases and the V segment lost 5 bases, leaving 11 bases of the junction unmatched. CDR1 KGHSH and CDR2 LQKENI come from the germline V gene. The CDR3, as DNA: TGTGCCAGCTCAAGGGACAGCCGCGGAGGAAATGAAAAACTGTTTTTT. Residues: CASSRDSRGGNEKLFF.

The chain combines TRBV27 with TRBJ2-6, with a tentative D call TRBD1 (6 bases). Between the trimmed V and J ends, which lost 5 bases and 0 bases, there was a span of 11 bases. The CDR3 extends over 16 amino acids. Germline V CDR1 and CDR2: MNHEY, SMNVEV (reference sequence). For the CDR3, the DNA is TGTGCCAGCAGTGCGACAGGCCGCTCTGGGGCCAACGTCCTGACTTTC. The encoded protein is CASSATGRSGANVLTF.

The chain links TRBV30 to TRBJ1-4; 8 bases match TRBD1. The germline CDR1 and CDR2 sequences are GTSNPN and SVGIG (reference sequence). This CDR3 is 14 amino acids long. V gave up 1 base and J gave up 5 bases; unmatched junction bases: 3. The CDR3 loop is CAWSGTGINEKLFF. For the CDR3, the DNA is TGTGCCTGGAGTGGGACAGGGATAAATGAAAAACTGTTTTTT.